Listed here is a single T cell receptor (beta chain). The antigen is unknown. The source of the sample is a study of shared clonotypes between healthy human individuals. The study, taken as a whole, reports: Some clonotypes were shared by all four sorted-subset donors, while others were not shared. The non-shared ones had lower generation probabilities than the shared ones. Sequencing of the sorted subsets was shown by rarefaction to be incomplete despite large depth.

Clones were sequenced by immunoSEQ multiplex PCR, and TCRdb holds only the in-frame ones, with some missing. Of 2,100,000 or so clones listed, more than 90% are singletons. This CDR3 has 12 residues. Trimming pared 8 bases from V and 3 bases from J, leaving 11 bases between. The V gene's germline CDR1 is SGHTA and CDR2 FQGNSA. Sequenced material: naive CD4+ T cells sorted from blood. Subset denoted: CD45RA+ positively selected. The chain joins TRBV7-2 to TRBJ2-7; no firm D call. The TCR sequence derives from a man aged 18 to 29 in good health. The CDR3, as DNA: TGTGCCAGCGGTAAACTCTACTACGAGCAGTACTTC. Amino acid sequence: CASGKLYYEQYF.